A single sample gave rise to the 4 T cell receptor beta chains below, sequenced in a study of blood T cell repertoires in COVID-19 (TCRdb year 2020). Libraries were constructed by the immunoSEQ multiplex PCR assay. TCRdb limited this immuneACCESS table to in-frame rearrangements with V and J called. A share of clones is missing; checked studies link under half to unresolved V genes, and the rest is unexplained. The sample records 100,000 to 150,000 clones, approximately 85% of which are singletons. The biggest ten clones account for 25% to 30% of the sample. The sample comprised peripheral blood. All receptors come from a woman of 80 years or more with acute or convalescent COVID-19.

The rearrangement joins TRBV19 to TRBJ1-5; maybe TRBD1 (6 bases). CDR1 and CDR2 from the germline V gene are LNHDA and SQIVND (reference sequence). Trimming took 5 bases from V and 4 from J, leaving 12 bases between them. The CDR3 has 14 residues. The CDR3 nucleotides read TGTGCCAGTAGTTATGACCAGGGGAATCAGCCCCAGCATTTT. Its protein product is CASSYDQGNQPQHF.

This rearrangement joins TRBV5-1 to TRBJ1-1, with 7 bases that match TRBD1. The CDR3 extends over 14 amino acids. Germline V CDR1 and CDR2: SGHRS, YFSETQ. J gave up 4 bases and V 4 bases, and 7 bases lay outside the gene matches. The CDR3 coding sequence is TGCGCCAGCAGCCTACAGGGGTCCCTCACTGAAGCTTTCTTT. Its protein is CASSLQGSLTEAFF.

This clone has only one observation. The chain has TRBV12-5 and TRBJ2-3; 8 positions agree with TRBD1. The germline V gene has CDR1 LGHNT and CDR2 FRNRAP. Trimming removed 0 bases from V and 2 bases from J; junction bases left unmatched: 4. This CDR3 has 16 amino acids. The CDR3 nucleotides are TGTGCTAGTGGTTTGGTCCCGGGACAGGTCACAGATACGCAGTATTTT. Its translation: CASGLVPGQVTDTQYF.

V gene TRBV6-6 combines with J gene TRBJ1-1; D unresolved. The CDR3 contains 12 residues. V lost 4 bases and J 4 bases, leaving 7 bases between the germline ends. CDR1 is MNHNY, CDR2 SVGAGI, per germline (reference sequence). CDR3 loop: CASSWGGTEAFF. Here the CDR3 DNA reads TGTGCCAGCAGTTGGGGAGGCACTGAAGCTTTCTTT.